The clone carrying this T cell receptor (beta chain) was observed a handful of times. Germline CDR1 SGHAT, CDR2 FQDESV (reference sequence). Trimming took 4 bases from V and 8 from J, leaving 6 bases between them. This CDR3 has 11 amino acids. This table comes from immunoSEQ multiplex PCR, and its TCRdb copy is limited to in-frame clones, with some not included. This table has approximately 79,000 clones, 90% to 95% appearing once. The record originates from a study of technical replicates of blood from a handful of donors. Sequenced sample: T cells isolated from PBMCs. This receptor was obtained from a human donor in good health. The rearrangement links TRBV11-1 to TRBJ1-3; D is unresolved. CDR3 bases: TGTGCCAGCAGCTGGAGAGACACCATATATTTT. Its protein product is CASSWRDTIYF.